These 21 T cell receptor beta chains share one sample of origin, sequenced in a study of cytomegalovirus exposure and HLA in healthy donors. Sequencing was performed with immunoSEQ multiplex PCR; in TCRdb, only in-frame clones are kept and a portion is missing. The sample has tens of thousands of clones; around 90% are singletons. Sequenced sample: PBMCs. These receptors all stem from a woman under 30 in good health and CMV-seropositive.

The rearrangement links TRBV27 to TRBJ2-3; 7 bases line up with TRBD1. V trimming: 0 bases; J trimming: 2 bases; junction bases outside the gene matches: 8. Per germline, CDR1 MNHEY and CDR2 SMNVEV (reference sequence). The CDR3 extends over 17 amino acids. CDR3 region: CASSLSATGANTDTQYF. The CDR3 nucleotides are TGTGCCAGCAGTTTATCAGCTACAGGGGCCAACACAGATACGCAGTATTTT.

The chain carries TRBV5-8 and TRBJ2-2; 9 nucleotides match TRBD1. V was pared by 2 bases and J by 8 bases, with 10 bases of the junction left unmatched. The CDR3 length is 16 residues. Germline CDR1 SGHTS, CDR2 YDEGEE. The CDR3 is CASSLNNRGRGGELFF. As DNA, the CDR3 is TGTGCCAGCAGCTTAAACAACAGGGGGCGCGGAGGGGAGCTGTTTTTT.

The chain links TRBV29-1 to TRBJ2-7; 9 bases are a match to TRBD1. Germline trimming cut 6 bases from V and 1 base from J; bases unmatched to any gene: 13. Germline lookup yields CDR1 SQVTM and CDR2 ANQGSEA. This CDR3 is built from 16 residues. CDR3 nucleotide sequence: TGCAGCGTGAGCGGTCCTATCGGGACAGGGTCCTACGAGCAGTACTTC. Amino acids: CSVSGPIGTGSYEQYF.

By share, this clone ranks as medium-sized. CDR3 in DNA: TGTGCCAGCAGCAACAAACAGGGTAGGAGAGTCCCCTACGAGCAGTACTTC. This sequence encodes CASSNKQGRRVPYEQYF. This chain uses TRBV11-2 with TRBJ2-7; possible D gene TRBD1, 6 bases. Germline V gene data show CDR1 as SGHAT and CDR2 as FQNNGV. CDR3 length: 17 amino acids. V was trimmed by 5 bases and J by 2 bases, leaving 22 bases between them.

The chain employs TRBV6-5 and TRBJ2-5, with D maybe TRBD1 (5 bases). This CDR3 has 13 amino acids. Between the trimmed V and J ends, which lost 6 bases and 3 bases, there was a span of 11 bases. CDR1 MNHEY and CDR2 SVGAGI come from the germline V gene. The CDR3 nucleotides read TGTGCCAGCAGACGGACACGTGAAGAGACCCAGTACTTC. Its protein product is CASRRTREETQYF.

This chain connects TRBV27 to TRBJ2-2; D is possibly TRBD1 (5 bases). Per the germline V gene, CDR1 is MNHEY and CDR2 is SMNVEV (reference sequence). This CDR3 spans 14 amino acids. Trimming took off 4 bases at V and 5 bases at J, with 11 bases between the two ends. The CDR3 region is CASSSTQGTGELFF. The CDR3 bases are TGTGCCAGCAGTTCAACTCAGGGAACCGGGGAGCTGTTTTTT.

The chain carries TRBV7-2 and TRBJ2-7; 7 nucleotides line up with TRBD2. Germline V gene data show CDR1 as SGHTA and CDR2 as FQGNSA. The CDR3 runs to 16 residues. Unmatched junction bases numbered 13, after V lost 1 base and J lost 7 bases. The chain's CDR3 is CASSLGRAGPSWEQYF. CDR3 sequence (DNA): TGTGCCAGCAGCTTAGGTCGAGCGGGGCCGTCTTGGGAGCAGTACTTC.

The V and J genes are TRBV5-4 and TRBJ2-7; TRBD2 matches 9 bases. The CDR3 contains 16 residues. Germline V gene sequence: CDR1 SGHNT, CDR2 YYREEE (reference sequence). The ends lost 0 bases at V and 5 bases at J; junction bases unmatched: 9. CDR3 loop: CASSLGGGRAFDEQYF. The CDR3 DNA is TGTGCCAGCAGCTTGGGGGGCGGGAGGGCCTTCGACGAGCAGTACTTC.

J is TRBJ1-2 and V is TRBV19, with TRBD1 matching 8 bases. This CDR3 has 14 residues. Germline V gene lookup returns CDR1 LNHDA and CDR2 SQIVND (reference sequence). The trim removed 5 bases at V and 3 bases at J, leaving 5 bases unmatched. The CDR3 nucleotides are TGTGCCAGTAGTGACAGGGGAAGAGACTATGGCTACACCTTC. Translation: CASSDRGRDYGYTF.

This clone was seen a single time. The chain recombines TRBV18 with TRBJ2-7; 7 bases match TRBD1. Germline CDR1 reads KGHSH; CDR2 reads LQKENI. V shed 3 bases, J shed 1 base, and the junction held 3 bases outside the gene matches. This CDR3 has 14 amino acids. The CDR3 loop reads CASSPRDRSYEQYF. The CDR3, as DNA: TGTGCCAGCTCACCCCGGGACAGATCCTACGAGCAGTACTTC.

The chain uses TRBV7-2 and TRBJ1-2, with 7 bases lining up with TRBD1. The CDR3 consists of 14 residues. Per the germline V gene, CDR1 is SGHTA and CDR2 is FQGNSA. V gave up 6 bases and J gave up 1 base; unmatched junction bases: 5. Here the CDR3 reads CASRSRDSNYGYTF. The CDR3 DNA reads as TGTGCCAGCAGAAGCCGGGACAGTAACTATGGCTACACCTTC. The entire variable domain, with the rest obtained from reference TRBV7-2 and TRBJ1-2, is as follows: GAGVSQSPSNKVTEKGKDVELRCDPISGHTALYWYRQSLGQGLEFLIYFQGNSAPDKSGLPSDRFSAERTGGSVSTLTIQRTQQEDSAVYLCASRSRDSNYGYTFGSGTRLTVV.

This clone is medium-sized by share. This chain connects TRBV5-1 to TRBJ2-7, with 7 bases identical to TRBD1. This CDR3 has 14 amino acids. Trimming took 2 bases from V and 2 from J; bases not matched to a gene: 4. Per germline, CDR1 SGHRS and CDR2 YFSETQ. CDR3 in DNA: TGCGCCAGCAGCTTTCGGACAGGACCCTACGAGCAGTACTTC. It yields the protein CASSFRTGPYEQYF.

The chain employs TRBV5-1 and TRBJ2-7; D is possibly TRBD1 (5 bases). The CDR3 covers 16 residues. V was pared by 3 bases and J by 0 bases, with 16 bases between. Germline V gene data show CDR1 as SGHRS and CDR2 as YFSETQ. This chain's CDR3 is CASSSPRASGSYEQYF. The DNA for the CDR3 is TGCGCCAGCAGCTCACCCAGGGCTTCGGGCTCCTACGAGCAGTACTTC.

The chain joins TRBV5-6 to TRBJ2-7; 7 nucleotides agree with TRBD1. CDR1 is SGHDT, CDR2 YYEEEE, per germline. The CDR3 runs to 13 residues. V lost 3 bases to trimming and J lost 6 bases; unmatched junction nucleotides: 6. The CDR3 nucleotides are TGTGCCAGCAGCTGGGACAGAAGCGGCGAGCAGTACTTC. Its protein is CASSWDRSGEQYF. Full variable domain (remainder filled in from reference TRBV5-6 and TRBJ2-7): DAGVTQSPTHLIKTRGQQVTLRCSPKSGHDTVSWYQQALGQGPQFIFQYYEEEERQRGNFPDRFSGHQFPNYSSELNVNALLLGDSALYLCASSWDRSGEQYFGPGTRLTVT.

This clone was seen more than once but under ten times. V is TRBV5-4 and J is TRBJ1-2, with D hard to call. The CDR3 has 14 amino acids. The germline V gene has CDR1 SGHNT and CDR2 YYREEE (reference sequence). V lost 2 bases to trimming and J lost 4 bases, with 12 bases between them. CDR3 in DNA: TGTGCCAGCAGCTTATGGGAGGGAACCTATGGCTACACCTTC. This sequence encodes CASSLWEGTYGYTF.

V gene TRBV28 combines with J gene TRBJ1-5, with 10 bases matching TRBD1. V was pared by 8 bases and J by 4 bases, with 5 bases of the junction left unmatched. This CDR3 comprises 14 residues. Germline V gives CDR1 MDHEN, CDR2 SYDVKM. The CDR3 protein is CASEDRGYNQPQHF. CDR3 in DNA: TGTGCCAGCGAGGACAGGGGGTATAATCAGCCCCAGCATTTT.

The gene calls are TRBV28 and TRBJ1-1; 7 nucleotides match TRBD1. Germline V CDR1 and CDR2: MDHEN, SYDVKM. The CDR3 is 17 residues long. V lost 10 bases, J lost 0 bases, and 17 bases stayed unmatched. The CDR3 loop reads CATDETKQGWLNTEAFF. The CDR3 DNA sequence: TGTGCCACAGACGAGACGAAACAGGGGTGGCTGAACACTGAAGCTTTCTTT. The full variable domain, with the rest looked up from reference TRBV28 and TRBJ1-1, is DVKVTQSSRYLVKRTGEKVFLECVQDMDHENMFWYRQDPGLGLRLIYFSYDVKMKEKGDIPEGYSVSREKKERFSLILESASTNQTSMYLCATDETKQGWLNTEAFFGQGTRLTVV.

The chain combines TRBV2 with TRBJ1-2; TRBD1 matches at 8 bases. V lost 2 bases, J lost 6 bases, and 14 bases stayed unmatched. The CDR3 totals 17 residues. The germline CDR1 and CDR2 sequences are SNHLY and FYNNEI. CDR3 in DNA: TGTGCCAGCAGTGAATTGTCAGGGGGCGCCGGATCTCATGGCTACACCTTC. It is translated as CASSELSGGAGSHGYTF.

The chain's CDR3 is CATSRVSIVTGELFF. CDR3 sequence (DNA): TGTGCCACCAGCAGAGTTAGTATTGTCACCGGGGAGCTGTTTTTT. V is TRBV15 and J is TRBJ2-2; D not certain. CDR1 and CDR2 from the germline V gene are LNHNV and YYDKDF (reference sequence). CDR3 length: 15 residues. V was cut by 1 base and J by 4 bases, with 10 bases left in between.

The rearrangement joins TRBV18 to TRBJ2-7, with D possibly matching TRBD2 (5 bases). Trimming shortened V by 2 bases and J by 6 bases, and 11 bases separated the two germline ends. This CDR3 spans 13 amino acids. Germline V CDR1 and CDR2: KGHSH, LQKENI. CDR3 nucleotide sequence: TGTGCCAGCTCACCAACGGGGATGGTCGAGCAGTACTTC. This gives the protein CASSPTGMVEQYF.

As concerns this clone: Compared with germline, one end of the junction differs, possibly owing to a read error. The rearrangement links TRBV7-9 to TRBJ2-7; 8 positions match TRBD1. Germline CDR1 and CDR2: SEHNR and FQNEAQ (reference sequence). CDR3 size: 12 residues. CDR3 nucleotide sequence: TGTGCCAGCAGCCCCCCTCGGGGCAGGGGGCGCTTC. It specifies CASSPPRGRGRF. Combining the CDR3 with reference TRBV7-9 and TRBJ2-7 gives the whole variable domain DTGVSQNPRHKITKRGQNVTFRCDPISEHNRLYWYRQTLGQGPEFLTYFQNEAQLEKSRLLSDRFSAERPKGSFSTLEIQRTEQGDSAMYLCASSPPRGRGRFGPGTRLTVT.